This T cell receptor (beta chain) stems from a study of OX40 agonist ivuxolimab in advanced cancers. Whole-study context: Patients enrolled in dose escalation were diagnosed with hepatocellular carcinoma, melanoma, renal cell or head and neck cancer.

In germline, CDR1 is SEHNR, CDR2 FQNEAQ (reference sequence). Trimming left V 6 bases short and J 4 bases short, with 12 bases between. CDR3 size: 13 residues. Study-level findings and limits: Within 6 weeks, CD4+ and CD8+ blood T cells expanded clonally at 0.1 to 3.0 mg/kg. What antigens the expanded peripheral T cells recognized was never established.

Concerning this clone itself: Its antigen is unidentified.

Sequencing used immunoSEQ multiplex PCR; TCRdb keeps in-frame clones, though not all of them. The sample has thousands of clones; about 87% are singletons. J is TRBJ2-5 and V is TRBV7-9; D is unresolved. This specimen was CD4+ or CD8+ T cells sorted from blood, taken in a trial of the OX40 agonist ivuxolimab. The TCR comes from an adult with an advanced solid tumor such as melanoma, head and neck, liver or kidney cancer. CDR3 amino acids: CASRRSGLETQYF. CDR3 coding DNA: TGTGCCAGCAGAAGGTCGGGCCTAGAGACCCAGTACTTC.